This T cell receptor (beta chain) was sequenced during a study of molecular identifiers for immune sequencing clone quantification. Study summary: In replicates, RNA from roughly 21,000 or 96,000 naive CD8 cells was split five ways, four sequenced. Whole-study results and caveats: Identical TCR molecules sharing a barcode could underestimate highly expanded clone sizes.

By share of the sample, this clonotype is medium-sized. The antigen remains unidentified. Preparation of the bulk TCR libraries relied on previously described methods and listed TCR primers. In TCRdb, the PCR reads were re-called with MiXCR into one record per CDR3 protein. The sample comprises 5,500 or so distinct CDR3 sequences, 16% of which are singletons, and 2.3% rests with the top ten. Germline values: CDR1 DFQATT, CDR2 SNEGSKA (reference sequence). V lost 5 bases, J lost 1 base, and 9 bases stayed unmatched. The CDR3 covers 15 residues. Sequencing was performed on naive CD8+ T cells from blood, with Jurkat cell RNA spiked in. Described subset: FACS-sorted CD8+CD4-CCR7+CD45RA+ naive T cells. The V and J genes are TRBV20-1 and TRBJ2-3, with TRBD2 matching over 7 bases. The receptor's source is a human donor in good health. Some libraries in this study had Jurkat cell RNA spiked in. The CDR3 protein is CSAPPSGGGTDTQYF. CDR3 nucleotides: TGCAGTGCTCCCCCTAGCGGTGGCGGCACAGATACGCAGTATTTT.